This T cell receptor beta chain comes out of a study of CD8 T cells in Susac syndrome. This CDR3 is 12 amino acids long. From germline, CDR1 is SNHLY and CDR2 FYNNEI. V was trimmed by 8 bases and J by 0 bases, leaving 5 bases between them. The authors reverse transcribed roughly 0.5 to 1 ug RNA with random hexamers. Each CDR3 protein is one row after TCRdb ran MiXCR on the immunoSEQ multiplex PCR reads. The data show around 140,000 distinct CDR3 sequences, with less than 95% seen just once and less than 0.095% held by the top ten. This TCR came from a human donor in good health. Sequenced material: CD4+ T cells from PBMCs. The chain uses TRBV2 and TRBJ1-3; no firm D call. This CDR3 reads CASAASGNTIYF. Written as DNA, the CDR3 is TGTGCCAGCGCAGCCTCTGGAAACACCATATATTTT. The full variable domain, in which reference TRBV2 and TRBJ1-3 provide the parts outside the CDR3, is EPEVTQTPSHQVTQMGQEVILRCVPISNHLYFYWYRQILGQKVEFLVSFYNNEISEKSEIFDDQFSVERPDGSNFTLKIRSTKLEDSAMYFCASAASGNTIYFGEGSWLTVV.